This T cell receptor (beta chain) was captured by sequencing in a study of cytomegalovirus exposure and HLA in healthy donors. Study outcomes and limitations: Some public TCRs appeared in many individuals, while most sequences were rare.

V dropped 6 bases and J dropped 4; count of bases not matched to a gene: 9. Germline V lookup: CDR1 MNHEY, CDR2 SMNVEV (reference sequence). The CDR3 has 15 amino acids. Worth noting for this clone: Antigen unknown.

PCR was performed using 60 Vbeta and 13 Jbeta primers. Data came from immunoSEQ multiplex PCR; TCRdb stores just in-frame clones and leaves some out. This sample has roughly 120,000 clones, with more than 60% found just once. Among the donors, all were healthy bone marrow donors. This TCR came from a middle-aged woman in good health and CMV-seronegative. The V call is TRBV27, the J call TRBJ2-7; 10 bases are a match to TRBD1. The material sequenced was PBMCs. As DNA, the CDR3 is TGTGCCAGCAGGGTGGGACAGGGGCCCGGGTACGAGCAGTACTTC. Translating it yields CASRVGQGPGYEQYF.